These T cell receptor beta chains were read from a single sample in a study of T-cell reconstitution after alpha-beta-depleted transplantation in children. TCRdb ran MiXCR on the PCR reads and lists one entry per CDR3 protein. The table lists 500,000 to 600,000 distinct CDR3 sequences, roughly 27% of them singletons. Here the sequenced sample was PBMCs, taken before TCRalphabeta/CD19-depleted stem cell transplant. These receptor sequences come from a boy in the first two years of life with Wiskott-Aldrich syndrome, due to receive a stem cell transplant. The CDR3 runs from the conserved cysteine through the conserved F or W. D genes are given only for firm matches. Expanded clones get a size class; other rows say once, few or many, or leave the size out.

J gene	clone size	V gene	D gene	CDR3 protein	CDR3 DNA
TRBJ2-1	few	TRBV12-3/TRBV12-4	-	CASSLKNEQFF	TGTGCCAGCAGTTTAAAGAATGAGCAGTTCTTC
TRBJ2-7	few	TRBV20-1	-	CSARERLVSEQYF	TGCAGTGCTAGAGAGCGACTAGTATCCGAGCAGTACTTC
TRBJ2-3	many	TRBV12-3/TRBV12-4	TRBD2	CASSPGLAGGADTQYF	TGTGCCAGCAGTCCCGGACTAGCGGGAGGCGCAGATACGCAGTATTTT
TRBJ1-3	few	TRBV7-2	-	CASSLGGWAPGNTIYF	TGTGCCAGCAGCTTAGGGGGCTGGGCGCCGGGAAACACCATATATTTT
TRBJ1-5	few	TRBV5-1	-	CASSPDGSNQPQHF	TGCGCCAGCAGCCCGGACGGGAGCAATCAGCCCCAGCATTTT
TRBJ2-5	few	TRBV3-1	-	CASSQFLGLQETQYF	TGTGCCAGCAGCCAGTTCCTTGGCCTCCAAGAGACCCAGTACTTC
TRBJ2-3	-	TRBV5-4	TRBD2	CASREREYSDTQYF	TGTGCCAGCAGGGAGCGGGAGTACTCAGATACGCAGTATTTT
TRBJ1-2	few	TRBV5-1	TRBD1	CASSPEGAGYTF	TGCGCCAGCAGCCCCGAGGGGGCCGGCTACACCTTC
TRBJ2-7	-	TRBV5-1	-	CASSRAPLKEQYF	TGCGCCAGCAGCCGGGCTCCACTTAAAGAGCAGTACTTC
TRBJ2-2	once	TRBV5-1	-	CASSPEPTGELFF	TGCGCCAGCAGCCCCGAGCCTACCGGGGAGCTGTTTTTT
TRBJ1-5	-	TRBV21-1	-	CASSKEEGLKTGNQPQHF	TGTGCCAGCAGCAAAGAAGAGGGTTTAAAGACCGGTAATCAGCCCCAGCATTTT
TRBJ2-1	few	TRBV3-1	TRBD2	CASSHGLAGGFNNEQFF	TGTGCCAGCAGCCATGGACTAGCGGGAGGGTTCAACAATGAGCAGTTCTTC
TRBJ2-1	-	TRBV7-9	TRBD1	CASSLGQGYNNEQFF	TGTGCCAGCAGCTTAGGACAGGGGTATAACAATGAGCAGTTCTTC
TRBJ2-7	-	TRBV7-9	TRBD2	CASSSWTSGEQYF	TGTGCCAGCAGCTCCTGGACTAGCGGGGAGCAGTACTTC
TRBJ2-1	-	TRBV10-1	TRBD2	CASSGLAGEVSFF	TGCGCCAGCAGTGGACTAGCGGGAGAAGTCTCGTTCTTC